This is a list of T cell receptor beta chains from one sample in a study of T cell responses to AZD1222 COVID-19 vaccine. Generated by immunoSEQ multiplex PCR, the TCRdb table keeps only in-frame clones and is missing some. This sample has 250,000 to 300,000 clones, with almost 95% found just once. Sequencing used peripheral blood, obtained 28 days after the second AZD1222 dose. The receptors were sampled from an adult who received the AZD1222 COVID-19 vaccine. CDR3s include the opening cysteine and the closing phenylalanine or tryptophan. D genes are given only for firm matches. Clone sizes are given selectively: once, few, many, or a class where the clone is expanded.

>.|TRBV2|.|TRBJ1-5
CAGRAWSQPQHF
TGTGCCGGCAGGGCCTGGTCTCAGCCCCAGCATTTT
>.|TRBV28|.|TRBJ1-1
CASSPWGPYEAFF
TGTGCCAGCAGCCCATGGGGCCCCTATGAAGCTTTCTTT
>.|TRBV5-4|.|TRBJ2-7
CASSFSSGGSYREQYF
TGTGCCAGCAGCTTCTCCTCGGGGGGCTCCTATCGCGAGCAGTACTTC
>.|TRBV28|.|TRBJ1-2
CALGRSSSNYGYTF
TGTGCCCTCGGGAGGTCTAGTTCTAACTATGGCTACACCTTC
>TRBD1|TRBV5-1|.|TRBJ1-2
CASRPGTAEGYTF
TGCGCCAGCAGGCCCGGGACAGCGGAAGGCTACACCTTC
>.|TRBV28|.|TRBJ1-1
CASSLGARDTEAFF
TGTGCCAGCAGCCTGGGGGCTAGGGACACTGAAGCTTTCTTT
>.|TRBV12-2|.|TRBJ1-5
CASRSTGTGGGGQPQHF
TGTGCAAGTCGCTCAACCGGGACAGGGGGCGGGGGTCAGCCCCAGCATTTT
>.|TRBV18|.|TRBJ1-1
CASSPPGWTEAFF
TGTGCCAGCTCCCCCCCAGGGTGGACTGAAGCTTTCTTT
>TRBD2|TRBV24-1|.|TRBJ2-1
CATSSGGGYNEQFF
TGTGCCACCAGCTCGGGGGGGGGTTACAATGAGCAGTTCTTC
>.|TRBV5-8|once|TRBJ1-1
CASSSEHRNEAFF
TGTGCCAGCAGCTCGGAGCACAGGAATGAAGCTTTCTTT